This is a list of T cell receptor beta chains from one sample in a study of cytomegalovirus exposure and HLA in healthy donors. The assay was immunoSEQ multiplex PCR, and TCRdb's table has in-frame clones only and misses some. The sample yields fewer than 120,000 clones, about 80% seen once. Sequencing was performed on PBMCs. The receptors originated from a woman between 55 and 75 years old in good health and CMV-seropositive. Each CDR3 is given with its conserved first and last residue. Fields, in order: CDR3 DNA, CDR3 protein, clone size, D gene, V gene, J gene. The D gene is left open where the match is weak. Clone size is shown for a subset of rows, as once, few, many or a class of expanded clone.

DNA: TGTGCCAGCAGCCTCCCGACTAGCGGGAGATACGAGCAGTACTTC
CDR3: CASSLPTSGRYEQYF
size: NA
D: TRBD2
V: TRBV7-9
J: TRBJ2-7

DNA: TGTGCCAGCAGGACCGTAGCGGGAGGAACCAATGAGCAGTTCTTC
CDR3: CASRTVAGGTNEQFF
size: NA
D: TRBD2
V: TRBV28
J: TRBJ2-1

DNA: TGTGCCAGTGGGACAGAACCTAACTATGGCTACACCTTC
CDR3: CASGTEPNYGYTF
size: NA
D: TRBD1
V: TRBV2
J: TRBJ1-2

DNA: TGTGCCAGCACGGCGAACAGACAGAAGACAGCCTACGAGCAGTACTTC
CDR3: CASTANRQKTAYEQYF
size: NA
D: NA
V: TRBV5-6
J: TRBJ2-7

DNA: TGTGCCAGCAGTTATTCTCACAGATGGACCTACGAGCAGTACTTC
CDR3: CASSYSHRWTYEQYF
size: NA
D: NA
V: TRBV6-5
J: TRBJ2-7

DNA: TGTGCCAGCAGCGTAGCAGGGGAAAGAGATGAAAAACTGTTTTTT
CDR3: CASSVAGERDEKLFF
size: once
D: NA
V: TRBV9
J: TRBJ1-4

DNA: TGTGCCAGCACCCAGACTAGCGCCAGCTACGAGCAGTACTTC
CDR3: CASTQTSASYEQYF
size: NA
D: TRBD2
V: TRBV5-6
J: TRBJ2-7

DNA: TGTGCCAGCAGTTACGGGTGGCACAGCATTCAGTACTTC
CDR3: CASSYGWHSIQYF
size: NA
D: NA
V: TRBV6-5
J: TRBJ2-4

DNA: TGTGCCAGCAGTTTAGGCGGGAGTCTCCACGAGCAGTACTTC
CDR3: CASSLGGSLHEQYF
size: NA
D: TRBD2
V: TRBV28
J: TRBJ2-7

DNA: TGTGCCAGCAGCCTGGGACAGGTCTGGCAGCCCCAGCATTTT
CDR3: CASSLGQVWQPQHF
size: NA
D: TRBD1
V: TRBV28
J: TRBJ1-5

DNA: TGTGCCAGCGGGGGAGTAGTCCCGGGACAGGGAAACTATGGCTACACCTTC
CDR3: CASGGVVPGQGNYGYTF
size: NA
D: TRBD1
V: TRBV2
J: TRBJ1-2

DNA: TGTGCCAGCAGCGGACTAGCTGATACCTACGAGCAGTACTTC
CDR3: CASSGLADTYEQYF
size: once
D: TRBD2
V: TRBV9
J: TRBJ2-7

DNA: TGTGCCAGCAGCGTAGCTAGAATTTGGGATACGCAGTATTTT
CDR3: CASSVARIWDTQYF
size: once
D: NA
V: TRBV9
J: TRBJ2-3

DNA: TGTGCCAGCAGCTTGGGAGGAATGGAGATCGAGCAGTACTTC
CDR3: CASSLGGMEIEQYF
size: NA
D: NA
V: TRBV5-4
J: TRBJ2-7

DNA: TGTGCCAGCAGCGGTAGTAAGAATGAGCAGTTCTTC
CDR3: CASSGSKNEQFF
size: NA
D: NA
V: TRBV9
J: TRBJ2-1

DNA: TGTGCCAGCTCACCACAGAGTAACACTGAAGCTTTCTTT
CDR3: CASSPQSNTEAFF
size: NA
D: NA
V: TRBV18
J: TRBJ1-1

DNA: TGCGCCAGCAGCTGGGGCGGGACCCCAAATGAGCAGTTCTTC
CDR3: CASSWGGTPNEQFF
size: NA
D: NA
V: TRBV5-1
J: TRBJ2-1

DNA: TGTGCCAGTAGCCCGCCGGGACACAAGAACACTGAAGCTTTCTTT
CDR3: CASSPPGHKNTEAFF
size: NA
D: NA
V: TRBV19
J: TRBJ1-1

DNA: TGTGCCAGCTCACCGAAGACAGGATCCTACGAGCAGTACTTC
CDR3: CASSPKTGSYEQYF
size: NA
D: NA
V: TRBV18
J: TRBJ2-7

DNA: TGCGCCAGCAGCTTGAGACAGGGGAACACTGAAGCTTTCTTT
CDR3: CASSLRQGNTEAFF
size: NA
D: TRBD1
V: TRBV5-1
J: TRBJ1-1

DNA: TGTGCCAGCAGCTTAGGACTCCAAGAGACCCAGTACTTC
CDR3: CASSLGLQETQYF
size: NA
D: NA
V: TRBV11-2
J: TRBJ2-5

DNA: TGTTCCAGCAGCTTAGTGTGGGACAGGGGGCCGGGGGACTATGGCTACACCTTC
CDR3: CSSSLVWDRGPGDYGYTF
size: NA
D: TRBD1
V: TRBV7-9
J: TRBJ1-2

DNA: TGCGCCAGCAGCCCGGGACAGACCTCCTACTATGGCTACACCTTC
CDR3: CASSPGQTSYYGYTF
size: once
D: TRBD1
V: TRBV5-1
J: TRBJ1-2

DNA: TGTGCCAGCACCAAACTCCCGGGACTTAAACAAGAGACCCAGTACTTC
CDR3: CASTKLPGLKQETQYF
size: NA
D: NA
V: TRBV28
J: TRBJ2-5

DNA: TGTGCCAGCAGCCAGACAGGTTTTACCCCTCCCAACTATGGCTACACCTTC
CDR3: CASSQTGFTPPNYGYTF
size: NA
D: NA
V: TRBV11-3
J: TRBJ1-2

DNA: TGTGCCAGCTCACCGGGACAGGCTCAGCCCCAGCATTTT
CDR3: CASSPGQAQPQHF
size: NA
D: TRBD1
V: TRBV18
J: TRBJ1-5

DNA: TGTGCCAGCAGCTCTAGCGGGAGGAGCGGGTTCTTC
CDR3: CASSSSGRSGFF
size: few
D: TRBD2
V: TRBV6-1
J: TRBJ2-1

DNA: TGCGCCAGCAGCTTGAGCAGGGGTGGGGAGACCCAGTACTTC
CDR3: CASSLSRGGETQYF
size: NA
D: NA
V: TRBV5-1
J: TRBJ2-5